These T cell receptor beta chains were read from a single sample in a study of graft-versus-host responses after intestinal transplantation. No antigens are known for them. Only in-frame clones appear in the TCRdb table, and some are missing; sequencing was by immunoSEQ multiplex PCR. The sample has under 95,000 clones, roughly 90% seen once. The sequenced sample was unstimulated CD8+ T cells sorted from spleen or lymph node cells, obtained before intestinal transplant. The receptor set was obtained from a human donor who received an intestinal transplant. CDR3s include the opening cysteine and the closing phenylalanine or tryptophan. The order of the fields is CDR3 protein, CDR3 DNA, D gene, V gene, J gene, clone size. D genes are given only for firm matches. Clone size is shown for a subset of rows, as once, few, many or a class of expanded clone.

CASSALQGPGELFF,TGCGCCAGCAGCGCACTCCAGGGTCCCGGGGAGCTGTTTTTT,NA,TRBV5-1,TRBJ2-2,NA
CASSSLVGTYEQYF,TGTGCCAGCAGCTCACTAGTGGGGACCTACGAGCAGTACTTC,NA,TRBV5-5,TRBJ2-7,NA
CAISESIAGPPSSYNEQFF,TGTGCCATCAGTGAGTCGATAGCGGGGCCCCCTAGCTCCTACAATGAGCAGTTCTTC,TRBD2,TRBV10-3,TRBJ2-1,NA
CASSRIAGEYYNEQFF,TGTGCCAGCAGCCGAATAGCGGGAGAGTATTACAATGAGCAGTTCTTC,TRBD2,TRBV2,TRBJ2-1,NA
CASSQDLSDTQYF,TGCGCCAGCAGCCAAGACCTTTCAGATACGCAGTATTTT,NA,TRBV4-1,TRBJ2-3,NA
CASSEVEYRGTDTQYF,TGTGCCAGCAGTGAAGTCGAGTATCGTGGCACAGATACGCAGTATTTT,NA,TRBV6-1,TRBJ2-3,NA
CASSTPMSAYEQYF,TGTGCCAGCAGCACCCCCATGTCGGCCTACGAGCAGTACTTC,NA,TRBV5-6,TRBJ2-7,NA
CASSTPGQGSHNEQFF,TGTGCCAGCAGTACCCCGGGACAGGGGTCTCACAATGAGCAGTTCTTC,TRBD1,TRBV28,TRBJ2-1,NA
CASSEGSGSSYEQYF,TGTGCCAGCAGTGAAGGGAGCGGTTCATCCTACGAGCAGTACTTC,NA,TRBV6-1,TRBJ2-7,NA
CASSQVPGVEAFF,TGCGCCAGCAGCCAAGTTCCGGGGGTTGAAGCTTTCTTT,NA,TRBV4-1,TRBJ1-1,NA
CASGLMGQGNYGYTF,TGTGCCAGTGGTCTAATGGGACAGGGGAACTATGGCTACACCTTC,TRBD1,TRBV19,TRBJ1-2,NA
CASAGWTGEHEQYF,TGTGCCAGCGCCGGATGGACAGGGGAGCACGAGCAGTACTTC,TRBD1,TRBV6-6,TRBJ2-7,once
CASSPRSGRDTEAFF,TGTGCCAGCTCACCGCGGAGCGGACGGGACACTGAAGCTTTCTTT,NA,TRBV18,TRBJ1-1,NA
CASSPDRGTYGYTF,TGTGCCAGCAGCCCCGACAGGGGGACATATGGCTACACCTTC,TRBD1,TRBV13,TRBJ1-2,few
CASSLSTGSPYEQYF,TGTGCCAGCAGCCTGTCGACAGGGAGCCCCTACGAGCAGTACTTC,TRBD1,TRBV7-9,TRBJ2-7,NA
CASSLGIGGNYEQYF,TGCGCCAGCAGCTTGGGTATAGGGGGAAACTACGAGCAGTACTTC,NA,TRBV5-1,TRBJ2-7,NA
CASSTQAGGGKNEQYF,TGTGCCAGCAGCACCCAAGCGGGAGGAGGTAAAAACGAGCAGTACTTC,NA,TRBV21-1,TRBJ2-7,NA
CASSQARGDNYGYTF,TGTGCCAGCAGCCAGGCGCGGGGGGATAACTATGGCTACACCTTC,NA,TRBV13,TRBJ1-2,NA
CASSLWVPSGGHNEQFF,TGTGCCAGCAGCTTGTGGGTCCCTAGCGGGGGCCACAATGAGCAGTTCTTC,TRBD2,TRBV5-6,TRBJ2-1,NA
CASSTLGTGSRSYEQYF,TGTGCCAGCAGCACTCTCGGGACAGGGTCTCGGTCCTACGAGCAGTACTTC,TRBD1,TRBV28,TRBJ2-7,NA
CASGRQGANQPQHF,TGTGCCAGCGGGAGACAGGGGGCGAATCAGCCCCAGCATTTT,TRBD1,TRBV19,TRBJ1-5,NA
CASSPTGARQPQHF,TGCGCCAGCAGCCCGACAGGGGCTCGTCAGCCCCAGCATTTT,TRBD1,TRBV4-1,TRBJ1-5,NA
CASSFPSTGDANNEQFF,TGTGCCAGCAGTTTTCCGTCGACAGGGGATGCAAACAATGAGCAGTTCTTC,TRBD1,TRBV28,TRBJ2-1,NA
CASRPQGVGSDYEQYF,TGTGCCAGCAGACCCCAAGGCGTCGGCAGCGACTACGAGCAGTACTTC,NA,TRBV9,TRBJ2-7,NA
CASSQEGTSGYNEQFF,TGTGCCAGCAGCCAAGAGGGGACTAGCGGATACAATGAGCAGTTCTTC,TRBD2,TRBV4-2,TRBJ2-1,NA
CASSLQGREDEQYF,TGTGCCAGCAGTTTGCAGGGCCGGGAGGACGAGCAGTACTTC,TRBD2,TRBV28,TRBJ2-7,once
CSVGLTGSQTYEQYF,TGCAGCGTTGGTTTGACAGGATCGCAGACCTACGAGCAGTACTTC,NA,TRBV29-1,TRBJ2-7,NA
CASSQERAGLAGGGQETQYF,TGCGCCAGCAGCCAAGAAAGGGCGGGACTAGCGGGGGGTGGCCAAGAGACCCAGTACTTC,TRBD2,TRBV4-1,TRBJ2-5,NA
CASSKQGTQYF,TGTGCCAGCAGCAAACAGGGGACCCAGTACTTC,NA,TRBV21-1,TRBJ2-5,NA
CASSYPGQAGEPQHF,TGTGCCAGCAGTTACCCGGGACAGGCCGGGGAGCCCCAGCATTTT,TRBD1,TRBV6-6,TRBJ1-5,few
CASSSGQGLGNTEAFF,TGTGCCAGCAGCTCAGGACAGGGGTTAGGGAACACTGAAGCTTTCTTT,TRBD1,TRBV28,TRBJ1-1,once
CASSTRSVVAGNTIYF,TGTGCCAGCAGCACGAGGTCGGTGGTAGCTGGAAACACCATATATTTT,NA,TRBV9,TRBJ1-3,NA
CASAEELAYEQFF,TGCGCCAGCGCGGAGGAACTAGCGTACGAGCAGTTCTTC,TRBD2,TRBV5-1,TRBJ2-1,once
CASSSGTGFGGQYF,TGTGCCAGCAGCTCCGGGACAGGGTTTGGTGGGCAGTACTTC,TRBD1,TRBV5-6,TRBJ2-7,NA
CASSIVAGEGYNEQFF,TGTGCCAGTAGTATAGTAGCGGGAGAGGGTTACAATGAGCAGTTCTTC,TRBD2,TRBV19,TRBJ2-1,NA
CASSLTGGSEAFF,TGTGCCAGCAGTTTAACGGGGGGCTCTGAAGCTTTCTTT,NA,TRBV28,TRBJ1-1,NA
CSVGQQETQYF,TGCAGCGTTGGACAGCAAGAGACCCAGTACTTC,NA,TRBV29-1,TRBJ2-5,NA
CASSLGQTTDTQYF,TGTGCCAGCAGCTTGGGACAGACGACAGATACGCAGTATTTT,TRBD1,TRBV7-2,TRBJ2-3,NA
CSALPVTFF,TGCAGTGCTCTCCCGGTGACTTTCTTT,NA,TRBV20-1,TRBJ1-1,NA
CSTGQGSYNEQFF,TGTTCGACAGGACAGGGCTCCTACAATGAGCAGTTCTTC,TRBD1,TRBV27,TRBJ2-1,NA
CASSEMDRGPFYNEQFF,TGTGCCAGCAGCGAGATGGACAGGGGGCCCTTTTACAATGAGCAGTTCTTC,TRBD1,TRBV9,TRBJ2-1,NA
CASSSLWGHTEAFF,TGTGCCAGCAGTTCCCTGTGGGGGCACACTGAAGCTTTCTTT,NA,TRBV28,TRBJ1-1,NA
CASSPTRGPAYEQYF,TGTGCCAGCAGCCCCACCAGGGGGCCGGCGTACGAGCAGTACTTC,TRBD1,TRBV7-9,TRBJ2-7,NA
CASRRLDTEAFF,TGCGCCAGCAGGCGATTAGACACTGAAGCTTTCTTT,NA,TRBV5-1,TRBJ1-1,NA
CASLATTSYEQYF,TGTGCCAGCTTAGCGACGACATCCTACGAGCAGTACTTC,NA,TRBV2,TRBJ2-7,NA
CASRHAGRELISPQHF,TGTGCCAGCAGGCACGCCGGACGGGAACTAATCAGCCCCCAGCATTTT,NA,TRBV6-6,TRBJ1-5,NA